This paragraph reports one T cell receptor beta chain. Its antigen is not known. The data are from a study of T cell responses to AZD1222 COVID-19 vaccine. Study results and limitations: Seropositive status at baseline applied to only five to seven AZD1222 recipients. The study sampled repertoires only after the peak T cell response. Among the donors, most were white British and more were female, and clonal diversity was possibly underestimated.

TCRdb's table, derived via immunoSEQ multiplex PCR, lists solely in-frame clones and lacks some. The table records some 120,000 clones, more than 75% of them present only once. The CDR3 consists of 15 residues. CDR1 is DFQATT and CDR2 is SNEGSKA in the germline V gene (reference sequence). V lost 3 bases, J lost 2 bases, and 14 bases lay in between. The chain joins TRBV20-1 to TRBJ1-5; D perhaps matches TRBD1 (6 bases). This TCR came from an adult in good health. Sequencing used peripheral blood, obtained on day 0 of AZD1222 vaccination. CDR3 sequence: CSASDGGGRNQPQHF. The DNA of the CDR3 is TGCAGTGCTAGTGACGGAGGGGGTCGCAATCAGCCCCAGCATTTT.